The clone carrying this T cell receptor beta chain was detected ten times or more. No antigen is known for it. This entry belongs to a study of neurological immune-mediated disorders. General study findings and limits: Multiple sclerosis, the disease with the least TCR clonal expansion, fell below healthy controls, whereas HTLV-1-associated myelopathy showed the most.

The team produced cDNA through 5'RACE using 10-nucleotide random UMIs. TCRdb redid the calling of the 5' RACE reads with MiXCR, one entry per CDR3 protein. The sample shows approximately 74,000 distinct CDR3 sequences, 9.4% of them seen only once. V was shortened by 5 bases and J by 1 base, with 13 bases between the two germline ends. Germline lookup yields CDR1 SEHNR and CDR2 FQNEAQ (reference sequence). The CDR3 spans 15 residues. The unsorted libraries were produced from 2 million PBMCs held at -80 C. The chain carries TRBV7-9 and TRBJ2-3; D remains ambiguous. The sequenced sample consisted of PBMCs. This TCR came from a man aged 50 to 60 in good health. The DNA for the CDR3 is TGTGCCAGCAGCGCAGGCGCCGGACGCACAGATACGCAGTATTTT. This gives the protein CASSAGAGRTDTQYF.